This T cell receptor (beta chain) was captured in a study of Graves' ophthalmopathy and Graves' hyperthyroidism. RNA transcripts were the source from which TCR beta CDR3 regions were amplified. An opening RT-PCR round employed HTBI primers and preceded a second-round multiplex PCR. MiXCR, run by TCRdb on the multiplex PCR reads, gives a single entry per CDR3 protein. The repertoire holds roughly 410,000 distinct CDR3 sequences, with 15% as singletons. Diagnosis relied on clinical symptoms, serum thyroxine, TRAb, thyroid ultrasound and orbital computed tomography. What was sequenced was peripheral blood. The TCR sequence derives from a woman aged 18 to 35 with stable Graves' hyperthyroidism.

The CDR3: CASSSWGLSPAEQYF. The DNA for the CDR3 is TGTGCCAGCAGTTCCTGGGGGCTCTCTCCGGCCGAGCAGTACTTC. V is TRBV28 and J is TRBJ2-7; weak D call: TRBD1 (6 bases). This CDR3 comprises 15 residues. The germline gives CDR1 MDHEN, CDR2 SYDVKM. Trimming stripped 4 bases from V and 6 bases from J, with 19 bases between.